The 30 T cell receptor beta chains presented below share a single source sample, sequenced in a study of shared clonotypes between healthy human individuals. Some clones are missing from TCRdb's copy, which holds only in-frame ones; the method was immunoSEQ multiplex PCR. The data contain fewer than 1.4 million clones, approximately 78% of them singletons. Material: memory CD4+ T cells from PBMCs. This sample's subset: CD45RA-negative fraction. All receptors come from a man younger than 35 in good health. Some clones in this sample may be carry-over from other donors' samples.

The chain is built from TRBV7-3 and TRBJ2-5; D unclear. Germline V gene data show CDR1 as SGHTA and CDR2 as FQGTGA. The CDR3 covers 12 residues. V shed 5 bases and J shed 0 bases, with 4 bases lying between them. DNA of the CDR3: TGTGCCAGCAGCGGAAACCAAGAGACCCAGTACTTC. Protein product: CASSGNQETQYF. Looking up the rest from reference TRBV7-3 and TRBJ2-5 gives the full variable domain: GAGVSQTPSNKVTEKGKYVELRCDPISGHTALYWYRQSLGQGPEFLIYFQGTGAADDSGLPNDRFFAVRPEGSVSTLKIQRTERGDSAVYLCASSGNQETQYFGPGTRLLVL.

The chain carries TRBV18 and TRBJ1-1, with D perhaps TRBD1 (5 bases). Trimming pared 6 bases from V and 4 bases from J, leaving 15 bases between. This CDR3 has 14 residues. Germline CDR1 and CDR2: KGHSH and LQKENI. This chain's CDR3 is CASSSPGKSTEAFF. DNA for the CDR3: TGTGCCAGCTCCTCCCCAGGGAAGTCCACTGAAGCTTTCTTT.

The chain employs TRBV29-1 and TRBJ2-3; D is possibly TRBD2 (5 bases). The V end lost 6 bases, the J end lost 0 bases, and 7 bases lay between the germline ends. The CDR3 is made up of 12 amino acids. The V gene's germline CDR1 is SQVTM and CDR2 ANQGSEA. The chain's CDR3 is CSVRTSTDTQYF. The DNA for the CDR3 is TGCAGCGTGCGGACTAGCACAGATACGCAGTATTTT.

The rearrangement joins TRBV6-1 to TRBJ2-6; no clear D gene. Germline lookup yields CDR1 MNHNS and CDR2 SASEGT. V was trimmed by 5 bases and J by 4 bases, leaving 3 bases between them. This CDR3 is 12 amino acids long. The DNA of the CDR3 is TGTGCCAGCAGTCTGGGGGCCAACGTCCTGACTTTC. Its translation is CASSLGANVLTF.

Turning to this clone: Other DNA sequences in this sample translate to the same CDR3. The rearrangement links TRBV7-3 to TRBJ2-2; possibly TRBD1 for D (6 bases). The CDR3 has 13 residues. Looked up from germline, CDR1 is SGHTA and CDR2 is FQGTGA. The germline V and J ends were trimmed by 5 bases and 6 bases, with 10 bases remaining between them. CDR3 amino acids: CASSPQGSGELFF. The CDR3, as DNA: TGTGCCAGCAGCCCCCAGGGGTCCGGGGAGCTGTTTTTT.

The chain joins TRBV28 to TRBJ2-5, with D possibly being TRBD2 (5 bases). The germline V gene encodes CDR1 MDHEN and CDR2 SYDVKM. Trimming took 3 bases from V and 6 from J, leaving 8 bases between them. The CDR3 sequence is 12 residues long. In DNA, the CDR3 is TGTGCCAGCAGTTTCTGGGAGCAGACCCAGTACTTC. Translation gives CASSFWEQTQYF.

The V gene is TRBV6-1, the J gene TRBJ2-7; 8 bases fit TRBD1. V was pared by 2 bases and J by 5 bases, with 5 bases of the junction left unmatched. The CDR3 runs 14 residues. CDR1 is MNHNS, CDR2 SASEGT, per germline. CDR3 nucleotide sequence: TGTGCCAGCAGTGAAATCGGACAGGGCGACGAGCAGTACTTC. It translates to CASSEIGQGDEQYF.

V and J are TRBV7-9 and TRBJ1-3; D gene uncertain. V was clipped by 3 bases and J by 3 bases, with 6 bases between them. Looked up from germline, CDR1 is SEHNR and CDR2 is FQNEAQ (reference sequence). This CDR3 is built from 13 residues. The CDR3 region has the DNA TGTGCCAGCAGCTTTGCGGGTGGAAACACCATATATTTT. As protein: CASSFAGGNTIYF. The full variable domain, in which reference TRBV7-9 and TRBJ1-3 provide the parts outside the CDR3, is DTGVSQNPRHKITKRGQNVTFRCDPISEHNRLYWYRQTLGQGPEFLTYFQNEAQLEKSRLLSDRFSAERPKGSFSTLEIQRTEQGDSAMYLCASSFAGGNTIYFGEGSWLTVV.

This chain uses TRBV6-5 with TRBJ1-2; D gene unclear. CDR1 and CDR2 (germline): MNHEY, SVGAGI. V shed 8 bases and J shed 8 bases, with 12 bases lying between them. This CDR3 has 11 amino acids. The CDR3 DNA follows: TGTGCCAGCGGGTACTCGGGGGGCTACACCTTC. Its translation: CASGYSGGYTF.

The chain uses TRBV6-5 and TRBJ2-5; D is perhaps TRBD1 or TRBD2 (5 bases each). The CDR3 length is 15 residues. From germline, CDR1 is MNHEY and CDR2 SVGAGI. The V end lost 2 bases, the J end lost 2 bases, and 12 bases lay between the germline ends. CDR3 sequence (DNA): TGTGCCAGCAGTTACAGTGGGACCCCACAAGAGACCCAGTACTTC. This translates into CASSYSGTPQETQYF.

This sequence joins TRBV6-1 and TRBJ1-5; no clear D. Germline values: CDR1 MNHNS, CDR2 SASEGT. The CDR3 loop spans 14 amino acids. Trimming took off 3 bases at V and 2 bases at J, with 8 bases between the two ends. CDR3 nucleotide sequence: TGTGCCAGCAGTGACGTGGGTCGCAATCAGCCCCAGCATTTT. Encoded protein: CASSDVGRNQPQHF.

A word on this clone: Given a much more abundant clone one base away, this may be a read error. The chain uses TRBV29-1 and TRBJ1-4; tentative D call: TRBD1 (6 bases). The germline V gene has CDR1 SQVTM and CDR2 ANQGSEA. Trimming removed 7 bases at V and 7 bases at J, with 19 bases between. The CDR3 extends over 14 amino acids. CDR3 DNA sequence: TGCAGCGCTGATAAGCGAGGGGGGGGTGAAAAACTGTTTTTT. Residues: CSADKRGGGEKLFF.

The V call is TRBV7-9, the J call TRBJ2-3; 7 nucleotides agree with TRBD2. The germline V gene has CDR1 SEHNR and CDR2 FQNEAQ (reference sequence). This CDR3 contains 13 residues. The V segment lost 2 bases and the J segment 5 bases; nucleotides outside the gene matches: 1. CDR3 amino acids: CASSLIAGDTQYF. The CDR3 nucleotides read TGTGCCAGCAGCTTAATAGCGGGAGATACGCAGTATTTT. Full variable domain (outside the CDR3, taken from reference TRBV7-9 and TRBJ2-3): DTGVSQNPRHKITKRGQNVTFRCDPISEHNRLYWYRQTLGQGPEFLTYFQNEAQLEKSRLLSDRFSAERPKGSFSTLEIQRTEQGDSAMYLCASSLIAGDTQYFGPGTRLTVL.

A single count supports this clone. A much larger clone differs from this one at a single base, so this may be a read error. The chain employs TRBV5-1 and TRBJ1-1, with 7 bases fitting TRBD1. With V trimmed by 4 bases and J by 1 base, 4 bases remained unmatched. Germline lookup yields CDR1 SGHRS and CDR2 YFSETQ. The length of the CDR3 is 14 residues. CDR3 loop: CASSVGTENTEAFF. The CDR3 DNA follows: TGCGCCAGCAGCGTGGGGACAGAGAACACTGAAGCTTTCTTT.

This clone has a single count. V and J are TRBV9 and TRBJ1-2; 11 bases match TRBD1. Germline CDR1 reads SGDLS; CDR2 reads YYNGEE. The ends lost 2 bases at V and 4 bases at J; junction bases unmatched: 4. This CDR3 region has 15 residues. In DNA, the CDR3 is TGTGCCAGCAGCGTTGGACAGGGGGCAAGCTATGGCTACACCTTC. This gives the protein CASSVGQGASYGYTF.

The CDR3 DNA reads TGCAGCGTTGAAGATATTGGCGGGAGGGCCTCGAATGAGCAGTTCTTC. Translating it yields CSVEDIGGRASNEQFF. The rearrangement joins TRBV29-1 to TRBJ2-1; 9 bases match TRBD2. The CDR3 has 16 amino acids. The germline gives CDR1 SQVTM, CDR2 ANQGSEA. V gave up 0 bases and J gave up 7 bases; unmatched junction bases: 10.

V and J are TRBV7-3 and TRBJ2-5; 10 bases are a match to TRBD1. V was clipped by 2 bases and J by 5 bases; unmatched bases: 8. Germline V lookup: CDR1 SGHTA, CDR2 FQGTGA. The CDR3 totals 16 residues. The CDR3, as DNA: TGTGCCAGCAGCTTATCTTCGACAGGGGGCCTGGAGACCCAGTACTTC. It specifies CASSLSSTGGLETQYF.

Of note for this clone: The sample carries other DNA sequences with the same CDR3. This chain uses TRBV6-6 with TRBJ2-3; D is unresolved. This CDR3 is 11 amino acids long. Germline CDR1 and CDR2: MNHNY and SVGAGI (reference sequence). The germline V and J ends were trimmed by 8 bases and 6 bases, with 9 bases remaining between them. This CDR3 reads CASGSRDTQYF. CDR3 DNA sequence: TGTGCCAGCGGTAGCCGCGATACGCAGTATTTT.

The CDR3 spells CASSPGSLSGNTIYF. DNA of the CDR3: TGTGCCAGCAGCCCCGGTAGCCTCTCTGGAAACACCATATATTTT. This rearrangement joins TRBV7-9 to TRBJ1-3, with D uncertain. The CDR3 is 15 amino acids. With 5 bases removed from V and 0 bases from J, the gap between germline ends came to 11 bases. The germline V gene encodes CDR1 SEHNR and CDR2 FQNEAQ (reference sequence).

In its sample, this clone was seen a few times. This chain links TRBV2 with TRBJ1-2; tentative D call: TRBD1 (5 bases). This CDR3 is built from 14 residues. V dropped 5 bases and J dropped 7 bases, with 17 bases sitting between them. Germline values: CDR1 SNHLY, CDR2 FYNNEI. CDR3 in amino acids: CASSSWQGGGGYTF. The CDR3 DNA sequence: TGTGCCAGCAGTTCTTGGCAGGGTGGCGGTGGCTACACCTTC.

The CDR3 loop reads CASSQGNAGGGETQYF. CDR3 nucleotide sequence: TGCGCCAGCAGCCAAGGAAATGCGGGAGGGGGGGAGACCCAGTACTTC. The chain uses TRBV4-3 and TRBJ2-5; 9 nucleotides align to TRBD2. CDR1 LGHNA and CDR2 YSLEER come from the germline V gene. J was trimmed by 5 bases and V by 1 base; bases with no gene match: 8. The CDR3 extends over 16 amino acids.

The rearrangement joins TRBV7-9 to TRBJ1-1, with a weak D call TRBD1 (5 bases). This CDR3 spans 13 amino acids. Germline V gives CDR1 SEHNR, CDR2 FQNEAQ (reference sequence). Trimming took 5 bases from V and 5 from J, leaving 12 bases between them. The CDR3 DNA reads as TGTGCCAGCAGCCAACCCGGGGGAACTGAAGCTTTCTTT. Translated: CASSQPGGTEAFF.

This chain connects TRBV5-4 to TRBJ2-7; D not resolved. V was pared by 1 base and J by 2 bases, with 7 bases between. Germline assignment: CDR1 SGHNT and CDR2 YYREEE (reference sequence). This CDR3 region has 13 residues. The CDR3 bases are TGTGCCAGCAGCTTGCCAGATACCTACGAGCAGTACTTC. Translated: CASSLPDTYEQYF.

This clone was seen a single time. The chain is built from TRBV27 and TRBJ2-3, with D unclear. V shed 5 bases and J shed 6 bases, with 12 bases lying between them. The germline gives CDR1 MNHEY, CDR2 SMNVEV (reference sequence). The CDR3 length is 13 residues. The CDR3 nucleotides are TGTGCCAGCAGTCCACTTGGAGCGGATACGCAGTATTTT. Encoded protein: CASSPLGADTQYF.

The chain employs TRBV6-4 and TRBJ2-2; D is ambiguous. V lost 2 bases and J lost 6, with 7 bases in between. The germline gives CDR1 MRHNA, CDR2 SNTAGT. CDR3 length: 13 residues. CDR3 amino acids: CASSDAEAGELFF. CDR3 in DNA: TGTGCCAGCAGTGACGCTGAGGCCGGGGAGCTGTTTTTT.

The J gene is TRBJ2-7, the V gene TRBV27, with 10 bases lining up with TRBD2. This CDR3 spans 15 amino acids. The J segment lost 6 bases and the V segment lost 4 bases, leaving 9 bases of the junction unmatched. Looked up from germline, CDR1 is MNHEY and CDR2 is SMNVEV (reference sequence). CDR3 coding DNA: TGTGCCAGCAGTTATTCCCTAGCGGGAGCATCCGAGCAGTACTTC. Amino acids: CASSYSLAGASEQYF.

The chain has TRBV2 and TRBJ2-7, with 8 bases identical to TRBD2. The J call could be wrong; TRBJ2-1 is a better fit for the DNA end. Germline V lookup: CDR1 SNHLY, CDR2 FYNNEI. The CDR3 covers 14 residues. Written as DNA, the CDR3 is TGTGCCAGCAGTACGGGGGGGACACACAATGAGCAGTTCTTC. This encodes CASSTGGTHNEQFF.

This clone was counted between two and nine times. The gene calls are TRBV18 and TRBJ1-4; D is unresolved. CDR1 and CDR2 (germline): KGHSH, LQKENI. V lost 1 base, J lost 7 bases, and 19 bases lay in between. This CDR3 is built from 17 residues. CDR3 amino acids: CASSPLPLMTVGEKLFF. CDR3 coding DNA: TGTGCCAGCTCACCACTCCCTTTGATGACGGTGGGTGAAAAACTGTTTTTT. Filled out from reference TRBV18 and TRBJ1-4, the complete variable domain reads NAGVMQNPRHLVRRRGQEARLRCSPMKGHSHVYWYRQLPEEGLKFMVYLQKENIIDESGMPKERFSAEFPKEGPSILRIQQVVRGDSAAYFCASSPLPLMTVGEKLFFGSGTQLSVL.

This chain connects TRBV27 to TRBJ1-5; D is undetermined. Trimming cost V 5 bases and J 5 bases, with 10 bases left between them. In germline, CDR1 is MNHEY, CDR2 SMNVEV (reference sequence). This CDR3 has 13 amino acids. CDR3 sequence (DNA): TGTGCCAGCAGTCTCACATTAGATCAGCCCCAGCATTTT. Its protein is CASSLTLDQPQHF.

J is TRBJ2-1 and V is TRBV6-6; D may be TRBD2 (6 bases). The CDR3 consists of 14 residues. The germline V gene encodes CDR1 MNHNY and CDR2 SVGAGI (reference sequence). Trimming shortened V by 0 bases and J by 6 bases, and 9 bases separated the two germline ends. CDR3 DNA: TGTGCCAGCAGTTACTCGGGGGGAGTCAATGAGCAGTTCTTC. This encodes CASSYSGGVNEQFF.